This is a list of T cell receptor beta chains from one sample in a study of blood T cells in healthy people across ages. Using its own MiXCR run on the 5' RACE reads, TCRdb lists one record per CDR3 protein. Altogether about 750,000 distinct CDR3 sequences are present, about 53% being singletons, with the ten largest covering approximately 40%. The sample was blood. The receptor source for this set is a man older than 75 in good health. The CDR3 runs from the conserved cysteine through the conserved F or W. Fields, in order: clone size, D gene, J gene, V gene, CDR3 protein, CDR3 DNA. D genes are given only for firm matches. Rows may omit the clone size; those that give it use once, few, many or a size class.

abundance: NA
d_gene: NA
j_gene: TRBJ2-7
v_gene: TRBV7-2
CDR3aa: CASSSYLREYVREQYF
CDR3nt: TGTGCCAGCAGCTCCTACCTGAGGGAGTACGTTAGGGAGCAGTACTTC

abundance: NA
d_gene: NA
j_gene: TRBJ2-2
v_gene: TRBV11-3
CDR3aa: CASSRNPDTGELFF
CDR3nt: TGTGCCAGCAGCCGGAATCCGGACACCGGGGAGCTGTTTTTT

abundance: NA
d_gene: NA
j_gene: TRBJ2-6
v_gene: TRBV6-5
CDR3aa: CASSQPQAGANVLTF
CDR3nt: TGTGCCAGCAGCCAGCCCCAGGCTGGGGCCAACGTCCTGACTTTC

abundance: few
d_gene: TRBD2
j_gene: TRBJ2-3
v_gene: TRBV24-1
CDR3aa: CATSDPGLASGRDTQYF
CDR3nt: TGTGCCACCAGTGACCCGGGCCTTGCTAGCGGGAGAGATACGCAGTATTTT

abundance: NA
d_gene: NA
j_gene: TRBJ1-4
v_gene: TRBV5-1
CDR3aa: CASSPGGQRNEKLFF
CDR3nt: TGCGCCAGCAGCCCTGGCGGGCAGCGGAATGAAAAACTGTTTTTT

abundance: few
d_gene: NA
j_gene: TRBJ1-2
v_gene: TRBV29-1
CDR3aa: CSVEDRSSGYTF
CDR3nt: TGCAGCGTTGAAGATCGGTCGAGTGGCTACACCTTC

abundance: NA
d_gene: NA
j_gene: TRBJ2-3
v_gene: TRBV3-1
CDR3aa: CASSQPSGTDTQYF
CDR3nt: TGTGCCAGCAGCCAACCTAGTGGCACAGATACGCAGTATTTT

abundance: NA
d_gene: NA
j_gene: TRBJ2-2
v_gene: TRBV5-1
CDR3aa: CASSRRRALNTGELFF
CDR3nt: TGCGCCAGCAGCCGACGTAGGGCGTTAAACACCGGGGAGCTGTTTTTT

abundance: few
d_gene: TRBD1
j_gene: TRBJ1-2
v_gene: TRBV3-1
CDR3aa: CASSRTGESGYTF
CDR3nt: TGTGCCAGCAGCCGGACAGGGGAATCTGGCTACACCTTC

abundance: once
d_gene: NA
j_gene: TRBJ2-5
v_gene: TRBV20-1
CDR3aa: CSAHPTIQETQYF
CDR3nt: TGCAGTGCTCACCCCACCATCCAAGAGACCCAGTACTTC

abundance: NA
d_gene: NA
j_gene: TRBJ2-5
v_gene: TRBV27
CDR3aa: CASRGWETQYF
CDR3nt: TGTGCCAGCAGGGGCTGGGAGACCCAGTACTTC

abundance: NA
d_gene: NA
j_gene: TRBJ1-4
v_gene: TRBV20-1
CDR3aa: CSARDGARELFF
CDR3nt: TGCAGTGCTAGAGATGGGGCGAGGGAACTGTTTTTT

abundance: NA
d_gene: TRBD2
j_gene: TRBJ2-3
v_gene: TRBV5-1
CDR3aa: CASSLELAGKRRYAYF
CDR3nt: TGCGCCAGCAGCTTGGAACTAGCGGGGAAACGGAGATACGCGTATTTT

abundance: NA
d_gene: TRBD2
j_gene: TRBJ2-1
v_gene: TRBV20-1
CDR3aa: CSAPSGGPLGEQFF
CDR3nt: TGCAGTGCCCCGAGCGGGGGCCCTCTCGGTGAGCAGTTCTTC

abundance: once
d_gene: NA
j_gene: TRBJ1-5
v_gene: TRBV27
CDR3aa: CASKPPGRGNQPQHF
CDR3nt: TGTGCCAGCAAACCCCCGGGCAGGGGAAATCAGCCCCAGCATTTT

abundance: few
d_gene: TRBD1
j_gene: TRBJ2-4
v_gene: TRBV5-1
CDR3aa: CASSKTGAGNIQYF
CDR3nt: TGCGCCAGCAGCAAGACAGGGGCCGGAAACATTCAGTACTTC

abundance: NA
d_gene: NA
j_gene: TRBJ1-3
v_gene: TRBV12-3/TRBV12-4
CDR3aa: CASSRQPGNTIYF
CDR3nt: TGTGCCAGCAGTCGACAGCCAGGAAACACCATATATTTT

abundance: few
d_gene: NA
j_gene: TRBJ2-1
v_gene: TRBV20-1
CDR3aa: CSAEPGAGEAEQFF
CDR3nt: TGCAGTGCAGAACCGGGGGCGGGAGAGGCTGAGCAGTTCTTC

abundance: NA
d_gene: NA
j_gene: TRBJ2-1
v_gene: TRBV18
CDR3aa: CASSPASSPNEQFF
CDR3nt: TGTGCCAGCTCACCAGCCTCCTCTCCTAATGAGCAGTTCTTC

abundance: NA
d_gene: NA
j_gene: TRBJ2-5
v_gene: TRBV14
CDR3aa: CASSHVGKGETQYF
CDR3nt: TGTGCCAGCAGCCATGTGGGCAAGGGGGAGACCCAGTACTTC

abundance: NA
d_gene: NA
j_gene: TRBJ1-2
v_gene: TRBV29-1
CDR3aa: CSALRLAEGRSYTF
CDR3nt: TGCAGCGCTCTAAGGTTGGCCGAGGGCCGAAGCTACACCTTC

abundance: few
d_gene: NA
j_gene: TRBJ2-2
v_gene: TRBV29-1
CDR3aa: CSARGTGELFF
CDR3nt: TGCAGCGCGAGAGGGACCGGGGAGCTGTTTTTT

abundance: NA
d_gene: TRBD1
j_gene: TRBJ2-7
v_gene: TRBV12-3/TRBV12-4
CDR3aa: CASSRSTGGSYEQYF
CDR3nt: TGTGCCAGCAGTCGATCTACAGGGGGCTCCTACGAGCAGTACTTC

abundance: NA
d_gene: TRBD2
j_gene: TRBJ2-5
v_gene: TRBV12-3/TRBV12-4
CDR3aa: CASRRTSGKETQYF
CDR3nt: TGTGCCAGCAGGCGGACTAGCGGGAAGGAGACCCAGTACTTC

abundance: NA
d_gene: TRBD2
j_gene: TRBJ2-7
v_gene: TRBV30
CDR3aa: CAWSDLGAGGSEQYF
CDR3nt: TGTGCCTGGAGCGACCTAGGGGCGGGAGGAAGCGAGCAGTACTTC

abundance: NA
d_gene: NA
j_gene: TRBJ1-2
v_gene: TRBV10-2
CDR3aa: CASTARGFNYGYTF
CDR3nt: TGCGCCAGCACCGCACGGGGGTTTAACTATGGCTACACCTTC

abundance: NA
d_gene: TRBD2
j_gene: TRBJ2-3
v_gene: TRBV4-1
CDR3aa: CASSPLAQHRYAYF
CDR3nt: TGCGCCAGCAGCCCACTAGCGCAGCACAGATACGCGTATTTT

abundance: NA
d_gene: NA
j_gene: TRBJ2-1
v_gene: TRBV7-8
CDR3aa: CASSRPLLGGNEQFF
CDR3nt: TGTGCCAGCAGCCGGCCTTTACTGGGGGGCAATGAGCAGTTCTTC

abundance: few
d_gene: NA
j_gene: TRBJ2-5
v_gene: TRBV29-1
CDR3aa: CSVPGLRLGETQYF
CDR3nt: TGCAGCGTTCCGGGCCTTCGCCTTGGAGAGACCCAGTACTTC

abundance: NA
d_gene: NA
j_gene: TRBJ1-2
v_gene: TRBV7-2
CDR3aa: CASSSTYRLYGYTF
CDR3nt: TGTGCCAGCAGCTCAACCTACAGACTATATGGCTACACCTTC

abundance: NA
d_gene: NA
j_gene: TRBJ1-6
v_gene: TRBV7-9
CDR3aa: CASSLRRGGNSPLHF
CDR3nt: TGTGCCAGCAGCTTACGACGGGGAGGGAATTCACCCCTCCACTTT

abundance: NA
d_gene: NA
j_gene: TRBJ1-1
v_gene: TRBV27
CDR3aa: CASTPMGGRTEAFF
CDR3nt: TGTGCCAGCACCCCTATGGGGGGCCGAACTGAAGCTTTCTTT

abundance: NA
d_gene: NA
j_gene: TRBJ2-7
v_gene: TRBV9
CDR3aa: CASSVDADEQYF
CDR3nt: TGTGCCAGCAGCGTAGATGCAGACGAGCAGTACTTC

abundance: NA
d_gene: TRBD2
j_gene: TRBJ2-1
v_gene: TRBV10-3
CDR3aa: CAISLSGLAGVGNKQFF
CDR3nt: TGTGCCATCAGTTTATCTGGACTAGCGGGAGTCGGGAATAAGCAGTTCTTC

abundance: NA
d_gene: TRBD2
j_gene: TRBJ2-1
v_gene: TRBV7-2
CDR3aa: CASSSSGTSVSNEQLF
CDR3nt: TGTGCCAGCAGCTCCTCCGGGACTAGCGTTTCCAATGAGCAGTTATTC

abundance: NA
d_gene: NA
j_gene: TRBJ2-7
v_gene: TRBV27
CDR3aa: CASSRYGSNEQYF
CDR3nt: TGTGCCAGCAGTCGTTACGGGAGTAACGAGCAGTACTTC

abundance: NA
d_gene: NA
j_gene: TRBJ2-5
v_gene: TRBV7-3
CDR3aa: CASSTARGSYETQYF
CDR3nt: TGTGCCAGCAGCACGGCCAGGGGCTCCTATGAGACCCAGTACTTC

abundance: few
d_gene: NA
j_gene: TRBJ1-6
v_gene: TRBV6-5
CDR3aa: CASSYSGQSSSGSPLHF
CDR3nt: TGTGCCAGCAGTTACTCTGGACAGTCTTCCAGCGGTTCACCCCTCCACTTT

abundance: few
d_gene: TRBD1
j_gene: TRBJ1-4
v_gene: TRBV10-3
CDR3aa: CAIGGQGTEKLFF
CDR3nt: TGTGCCATCGGGGGACAGGGTACTGAAAAACTGTTTTTT

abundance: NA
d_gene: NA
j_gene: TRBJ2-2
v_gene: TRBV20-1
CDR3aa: CSASRDYTGELFF
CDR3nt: TGCAGTGCTAGCCGGGACTACACCGGGGAGCTGTTTTTT

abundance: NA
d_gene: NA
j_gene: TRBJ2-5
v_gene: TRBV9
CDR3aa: CASSAAVIGETQYF
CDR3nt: TGTGCCAGCAGCGCCGCAGTGATCGGGGAGACCCAGTACTTC

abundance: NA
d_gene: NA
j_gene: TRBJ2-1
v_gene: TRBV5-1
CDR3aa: CASSPRTSISYNEQFF
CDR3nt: TGCGCCAGCAGCCCCCGTACGTCGATCTCCTACAATGAGCAGTTCTTC

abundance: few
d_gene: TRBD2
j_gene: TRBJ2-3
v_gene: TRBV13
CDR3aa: CASSTTSGRAGTDTQYF
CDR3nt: TGTGCCAGCAGCACGACTAGCGGGAGGGCCGGTACAGATACGCAGTATTTT

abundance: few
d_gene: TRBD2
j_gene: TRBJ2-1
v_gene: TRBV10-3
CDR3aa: CAISELTSGYTYNEQFF
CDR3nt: TGTGCCATCAGTGAGCTAACTAGCGGGTATACCTACAATGAGCAGTTCTTC

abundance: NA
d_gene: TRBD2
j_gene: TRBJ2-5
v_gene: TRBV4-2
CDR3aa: CASSQRASGPQETQYF
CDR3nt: TGTGCCAGCAGCCAACGGGCTAGCGGGCCGCAAGAGACCCAGTACTTC

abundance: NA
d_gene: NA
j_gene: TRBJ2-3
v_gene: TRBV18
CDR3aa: CASSPPRQSTDTQYF
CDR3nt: TGTGCCAGCTCACCACCGAGGCAGAGCACAGATACGCAGTATTTT

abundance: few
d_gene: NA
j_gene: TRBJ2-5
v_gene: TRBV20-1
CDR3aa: CSASSGASTRPETQYF
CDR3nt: TGCAGTGCTAGTTCTGGAGCTTCTACTAGGCCAGAGACCCAGTACTTC

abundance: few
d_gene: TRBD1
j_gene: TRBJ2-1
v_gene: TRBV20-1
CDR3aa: CSAGQGARNNEQFF
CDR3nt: TGCAGTGCTGGACAGGGGGCAAGAAACAATGAGCAGTTCTTC

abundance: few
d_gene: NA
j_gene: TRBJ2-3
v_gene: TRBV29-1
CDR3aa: CSGRGGLSTDTQYF
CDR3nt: TGCAGCGGGCGGGGCGGGCTCAGCACAGATACGCAGTATTTT

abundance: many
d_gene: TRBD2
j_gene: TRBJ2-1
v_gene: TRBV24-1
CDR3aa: CATSDPGLAGSSYNEQFF
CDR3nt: TGTGCCACCAGTGATCCGGGACTAGCGGGAAGCTCCTACAATGAGCAGTTCTTC

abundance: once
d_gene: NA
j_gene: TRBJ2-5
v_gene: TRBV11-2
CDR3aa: CASSLEGTLLETQYF
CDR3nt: TGTGCCAGCAGCTTAGAAGGGACACTGCTCGAGACCCAGTACTTC